The clone carrying this T cell receptor beta chain was counted a few times. What it recognizes is unknown. It was with 60 Vbeta and 13 Jbeta primers that the PCR ran. Using immunoSEQ multiplex PCR, the repertoire was profiled, and TCRdb retains in-frame clones only, with some absent. This repertoire shows more than 150,000 clones, approximately 82% found once; its top ten account for 1.4%. The sample belongs to a study of cytomegalovirus exposure and HLA in healthy donors. The overall study: Among approximately 400 genotyped donors, 80% to 90% fell in the Caucasian-associated ancestry cluster.

Whole-study findings and limits: TRBV6-2, TRBV6-3 and some other V segments were excluded as indistinguishable. The majority of CMV-associated TCR beta chains were reported as apparently HLA-restricted in a later analysis.

From germline, CDR1 is MGHRA and CDR2 YSYEKL. The CDR3 runs 17 residues. The ends were cut back, 0 bases at V and 11 bases at J, with 23 bases in the middle. The sequenced material came from PBMCs. This receptor was taken from a male donor in good health and CMV-seronegative. The chain recombines TRBV4-1 with TRBJ1-5; D unresolved. The CDR3 region is CASSQEMGWQPPRSQHF. The CDR3 DNA reads TGCGCCAGCAGCCAAGAAATGGGCTGGCAGCCACCTCGGTCCCAGCATTTT.